This entry lists 21 T cell receptor beta chains sequenced from one sample in a study of beta chain features in type 1 diabetes. Study conclusions and caveats: The study found moderately but significantly shorter TCRB CDR3s in all four CD4+ subsets of Type 1 diabetes patients.

No antigens are known for them. Every bit of the isolated RNA underwent reverse transcription, so sequencing read expressed TCRB transcripts. Sequencing was performed with immunoSEQ multiplex PCR; in TCRdb, only in-frame clones are kept and a portion is missing. The table includes 300,000 to 350,000 clones, about 13% detected once. Input material: naive CD4+ T cells from blood. The receptors were gathered from a woman younger than 35 with type 1 diabetes.

This clone has only a few counts. The chain employs TRBV19 and TRBJ2-1; D is perhaps TRBD1 (6 bases). Germline CDR1 and CDR2: LNHDA and SQIVND (reference sequence). The length of the CDR3 is 13 residues. Deletions cut 5 bases from V and 8 bases from J, with 13 bases between. CDR3 sequence: CASSPNRVYEQFF. DNA of the CDR3: TGTGCCAGTAGTCCGAACAGGGTCTATGAGCAGTTCTTC.

Here the CDR3 reads CASSAVTGYNEQFF. The CDR3 DNA follows: TGTGCCAGCAGCGCCGTAACAGGATACAATGAGCAGTTCTTC. The V gene is TRBV11-2, the J gene TRBJ2-1; TRBD1 might be the D (5 bases). The CDR3 runs to 14 residues. Between the trimmed V and J ends, which lost 5 bases and 4 bases, there was a span of 12 bases. The germline gives CDR1 SGHAT, CDR2 FQNNGV.

J is TRBJ1-5 and V is TRBV7-9, with D unclear. The V end lost 4 bases, the J end lost 2 bases, and 9 bases lay between the germline ends. Germline assignment: CDR1 SEHNR and CDR2 FQNEAQ (reference sequence). This CDR3 is 14 amino acids long. The CDR3 sequence: CASSSVGGNQPQHF. CDR3 nucleotide sequence: TGTGCCAGCAGCTCTGTCGGGGGCAATCAGCCCCAGCATTTT.

In the case of this clone: Other DNA sequences in the same sample also yield this CDR3. The chain uses TRBV20-1 and TRBJ2-5; D is unresolved. The CDR3 is 11 amino acids. V was clipped by 3 bases and J by 5 bases, with 7 bases between them. CDR1 and CDR2 from the germline V gene are DFQATT and SNEGSKA (reference sequence). CDR3 nucleotides: TGCAGTGCTAGGGTGCGGGAGACCCAGTACTTC. Translating it yields CSARVRETQYF.

This clone was counted between two and nine times. The CDR3 bases are TGCAGCGCCCGGGAGGACCCCCTCTACAATGAGCAGTTCTTC. It specifies CSAREDPLYNEQFF. This chain joins TRBV29-1 and TRBJ2-1; 7 bases match TRBD2. The CDR3 extends over 14 amino acids. J was trimmed by 3 bases and V by 7 bases; bases with no gene match: 9. Per germline, CDR1 SQVTM and CDR2 ANQGSEA.

The J gene is TRBJ1-1, the V gene TRBV5-1, with D perhaps TRBD1 (6 bases). Germline V gives CDR1 SGHRS, CDR2 YFSETQ. The CDR3 is 13 residues long. Trimming pared 5 bases from V and 1 base from J, leaving 9 bases between. In DNA, the CDR3 is TGCGCCAGCAGAGTAGGGGGGAACACTGAAGCTTTCTTT. It yields the protein CASRVGGNTEAFF.

This chain links TRBV28 with TRBJ2-1, with TRBD1 as a possible D gene (6 bases). CDR1 and CDR2 (germline): MDHEN, SYDVKM. Trimming took off 5 bases at V and 5 bases at J, with 13 bases between the two ends. The CDR3 covers 14 residues. CDR3 amino acids: CASSPRRTDNEQFF. Here the CDR3 DNA reads TGTGCCAGCAGTCCCCGGAGGACAGACAATGAGCAGTTCTTC.

The chain links TRBV15 to TRBJ2-1; 7 bases fit TRBD2. CDR3 length: 15 amino acids. Germline V gene data show CDR1 as LNHNV and CDR2 as YYDKDF (reference sequence). With 1 base clipped from V and 4 bases from J, the junction kept 4 bases outside the gene matches. The CDR3 loop reads CATSRGSSGYNEQFF. In DNA, the CDR3 is TGTGCCACCAGCAGAGGGTCTAGCGGATACAATGAGCAGTTCTTC.

The V gene is TRBV30, the J gene TRBJ1-3, with D unresolved. Per the germline V gene, CDR1 is GTSNPN and CDR2 is SVGIG (reference sequence). Trimming cost V 4 bases and J 0 bases, with 10 bases left between them. This CDR3 region has 14 residues. The CDR3 region is CAWIPRYSGNTIYF. The CDR3 DNA follows: TGTGCCTGGATTCCTAGGTACTCTGGAAACACCATATATTTT.

This clone was recorded a few times. The CDR3 region has the DNA TGTGCCAGCAGAGACAGGGGCCCCTACGAGCAGTACGTC. Amino acid sequence: CASRDRGPYEQYV. The J gene is TRBJ2-7, the V gene TRBV6-5, with 8 bases lining up with TRBD1. Germline V lookup: CDR1 MNHEY, CDR2 SVGAGI. After removal of 6 bases from V and 2 bases from J, the junction contained 3 bases not matched to a gene. This CDR3 region has 13 residues.

This clone was counted only a few times. This rearrangement joins TRBV11-2 to TRBJ1-1; 8 bases are shared with TRBD1. There are 14 residues in the CDR3. Germline-derived CDR1 and CDR2 are SGHAT and FQNNGV. Trimming at V came to 5 bases and at J to 6 bases, leaving 8 bases not matched to a gene. The CDR3 sequence: CASSLRTGGPEAFF. In nucleotides, the CDR3 is TGTGCCAGCAGCCTCCGAACAGGGGGGCCTGAAGCTTTCTTT.

This clone turned up a few times. V is TRBV5-5 and J is TRBJ2-5; D gene uncertain. CDR1 and CDR2 (germline): SGHKS, YYEKEE (reference sequence). The germline V and J ends were trimmed by 1 base and 3 bases, with 13 bases remaining between them. This CDR3 comprises 15 residues. The CDR3, as DNA: TGTGCCAGCAGCTTGTGGGCAGCCCAGGAAGAGACCCAGTACTTC. It codes for CASSLWAAQEETQYF.

This clone turned up a few times. V usage is TRBV9 and J usage is TRBJ2-2; possible D gene TRBD2, 6 bases. V shed 2 bases and J shed 6 bases, with 14 bases lying between them. This CDR3 comprises 15 residues. The germline CDR1 and CDR2 sequences are SGDLS and YYNGEE. CDR3 in amino acids: CASSVPPGVPGELFF. Here the CDR3 DNA reads TGTGCCAGCAGCGTCCCACCGGGAGTTCCCGGGGAGCTGTTTTTT.

In this sample, this clone turned up a few times. V is TRBV19 and J is TRBJ2-2; D might be TRBD2 (6 bases). Germline CDR1 LNHDA, CDR2 SQIVND (reference sequence). There are 16 residues in the CDR3. V lost 6 bases to trimming and J lost 5 bases, with 19 bases between them. The CDR3 DNA reads TGTGCCAGTAGCTCCTATCAAGGGCGGGGAACCGGGGAGCTGTTTTTT. This translates into CASSSYQGRGTGELFF.

The chain uses TRBV7-9 and TRBJ2-1; 7 nucleotides agree with TRBD2. V shed 1 base and J 5 bases; nucleotides not matched to a gene: 5. The germline V gene encodes CDR1 SEHNR and CDR2 FQNEAQ (reference sequence). The CDR3 sequence is 15 residues long. Written as DNA, the CDR3 is TGTGCCAGCAGCTTAGGGGCTAGCGGACACAATGAGCAGTTCTTC. Protein product: CASSLGASGHNEQFF.

About this clone itself: The sample contains more than one DNA sequence encoding this CDR3. The chain is built from TRBV9 and TRBJ2-5, with a tentative D call TRBD2 (5 bases). This CDR3 is 14 amino acids long. V lost 0 bases and J 4 bases, leaving 10 bases between the germline ends. Germline V lookup: CDR1 SGDLS, CDR2 YYNGEE. The CDR3 DNA sequence: TGTGCCAGCAGCGTAGGGCTAGCCAGAGAGACCCAGTACTTC. As protein: CASSVGLARETQYF.

The rearrangement joins TRBV5-1 to TRBJ2-1, with no clear D. CDR1 and CDR2 from the germline V gene are SGHRS and YFSETQ. The CDR3 spans 11 residues. The V end lost 3 bases, the J end lost 7 bases, and 5 bases lay between the germline ends. The CDR3 protein is CASSSQNEQFF. CDR3 nucleotide sequence: TGCGCCAGCAGCTCACAAAATGAGCAGTTCTTC.

The chain combines TRBV7-3 with TRBJ2-2; D uncertain. The CDR3 length is 13 residues. Germline lookup yields CDR1 SGHTA and CDR2 FQGTGA. V was cut by 0 bases and J by 4 bases, with 3 bases left in between. CDR3 sequence (DNA): TGTGCCAGCAGCTTAACCCTCACCGGGGAGCTGTTTTTT. This codes for CASSLTLTGELFF.

The chain links TRBV10-3 to TRBJ2-7, with 7 bases aligning to TRBD2. CDR1 is ENHRY, CDR2 SYGVKD, per germline. V gave up 3 bases and J gave up 3 bases; unmatched junction bases: 2. This CDR3 has 13 residues. This CDR3 is CAISEAGSYEQYF. The DNA of the CDR3 is TGTGCCATCAGTGAAGCGGGAAGCTACGAGCAGTACTTC.

This clone was recorded a few times. The V call is TRBV4-1, the J call TRBJ2-5, with TRBD2 identical over 13 bases. V lost 0 bases, J lost 2 bases, and 3 bases stayed unmatched. The CDR3 extends over 17 amino acids. CDR1 MGHRA and CDR2 YSYEKL come from the germline V gene. In DNA form, the CDR3 reads TGCGCCAGCAGCCAAGAGTCGGGACTAGCGGGACAAGAGACCCAGTACTTC. Its protein product is CASSQESGLAGQETQYF.

There are a few counts of this clone. The rearrangement joins TRBV6-1 to TRBJ1-4; no clear D gene. The germline V gene has CDR1 MNHNS and CDR2 SASEGT. V lost 6 bases to trimming and J lost 7 bases, with 12 bases between them. The CDR3 extends over 13 amino acids. The CDR3: CASRLAVAEKLFF. The CDR3 region has the DNA TGTGCCAGCAGGCTGGCCGTAGCTGAAAAACTGTTTTTT.